These 30 T cell receptor beta chains were all obtained from the same sample, sequenced in a study of radiotherapy plus CTLA-4 blockade in lung cancer. This table comes from immunoSEQ multiplex PCR, and its TCRdb copy is limited to in-frame clones, with some not included. Here the sample spans some 30,000 clones, under 85% being singletons. The input for sequencing was peripheral blood, taken from a patient treated with radiotherapy plus ipilimumab. The receptors derive from a human donor with non-small cell lung cancer that progressed on radiotherapy plus ipilimumab.

V is TRBV2 and J is TRBJ1-5; tentatively, D is TRBD1 (5 bases). From germline, CDR1 is SNHLY and CDR2 FYNNEI. The CDR3 runs to 14 residues. The germline V and J ends were trimmed by 8 bases and 5 bases, with 16 bases remaining between them. The CDR3 is CASGASTRDQPQHF. CDR3 DNA: TGTGCCAGCGGGGCTTCGACCAGGGATCAGCCCCAGCATTTT.

This sequence joins TRBV25-1 and TRBJ2-1, with D uncertain. The germline V gene has CDR1 MGHDK and CDR2 SYGVNS. The germline V and J ends were trimmed by 5 bases and 7 bases, with 15 bases remaining between them. This CDR3 spans 14 amino acids. The CDR3 protein is CASSRVAARNEQFF. The DNA of the CDR3 is TGTGCCAGCAGTCGGGTGGCAGCCAGGAATGAGCAGTTCTTC.

V usage is TRBV4-2 and J usage is TRBJ1-1; D may be TRBD1 (6 bases). From germline, CDR1 is LGHNA and CDR2 YNFKEQ. There are 15 residues in the CDR3. Between the trimmed V and J ends, which lost 3 bases and 3 bases, there was a span of 14 bases. The CDR3 protein is CASSQTPGQDTEAFF. The CDR3 DNA is TGTGCCAGCAGCCAGACTCCGGGACAAGACACTGAAGCTTTCTTT.

The chain's CDR3 is CASSPEGGVRYGYTF. CDR3 DNA: TGTGCCAGCAGCCCCGAAGGGGGGGTACGATATGGCTACACCTTC. The rearrangement links TRBV9 to TRBJ1-2; weak D call: TRBD1 (6 bases). The CDR3 is made up of 15 amino acids. The V end lost 4 bases, the J end lost 5 bases, and 18 bases lay between the germline ends. The germline V gene has CDR1 SGDLS and CDR2 YYNGEE.

This clone was found once. The chain links TRBV29-1 to TRBJ1-2, with unresolved D. CDR3 length: 12 amino acids. Trimming removed 4 bases at V and 7 bases at J, with 13 bases between. Germline CDR1 SQVTM, CDR2 ANQGSEA. The CDR3, as DNA: TGCAGCGTTGGGGTGGGTCGCGGTGGCTACACCTTC. Its translation is CSVGVGRGGYTF.

The chain carries TRBV9 and TRBJ2-1, with 8 bases aligning to TRBD2. Germline V gene data show CDR1 as SGDLS and CDR2 as YYNGEE. V lost 0 bases and J lost 4; bases outside the gene matches: 6. This CDR3 region has 16 residues. The CDR3 protein is CASSVGGASGYNEQFF. Written as DNA, the CDR3 is TGTGCCAGCAGCGTAGGGGGGGCTAGCGGGTACAATGAGCAGTTCTTC.

The chain couples TRBV28 to TRBJ2-7, with D unresolved. The germline V gene has CDR1 MDHEN and CDR2 SYDVKM. The CDR3 sequence is 15 residues long. The V end lost 5 bases, the J end lost 6 bases, and 20 bases lay between the germline ends. The CDR3 here is CASSPSIPRSSEQYF. The CDR3 DNA reads TGTGCCAGCAGTCCATCGATCCCGAGGTCTAGCGAGCAGTACTTC.

The chain links TRBV30 to TRBJ2-7; D is uncertain. The germline V gene has CDR1 GTSNPN and CDR2 SVGIG (reference sequence). The CDR3 runs to 11 residues. The V and J ends lost 5 bases and 6 bases respectively, with 11 bases between them. The CDR3 DNA reads TGTGCCTGGTCCACCGGGCCCGAGCAGTACTTC. Translating it yields CAWSTGPEQYF.

This clone was seen just once. In the same sample, other DNA sequences code for this CDR3. This chain uses TRBV6-5 with TRBJ2-7; no clear D. The CDR3 runs 11 residues. V gave up 2 bases and J gave up 3 bases, with 2 bases separating them. The V gene's germline CDR1 is MNHEY and CDR2 SVGAGI. DNA of the CDR3: TGTGCCAGCAGTTACAACTACGAGCAGTACTTC. As protein: CASSYNYEQYF.

The chain couples TRBV19 to TRBJ2-3; the match to TRBD2 covers 7 bases. The ends lost 6 bases at V and 5 bases at J; junction bases unmatched: 14. The CDR3 is 16 amino acids. In germline, CDR1 is LNHDA, CDR2 SQIVND (reference sequence). DNA for the CDR3: TGTGCCAGTAGCCGAAATGGCGGGGGACGAGGAGATACGCAGTATTTT. This translates into CASSRNGGGRGDTQYF.

V and J are TRBV9 and TRBJ2-3; 8 nucleotides align to TRBD2. CDR1 is SGDLS and CDR2 is YYNGEE in the germline V gene. Trimming cost V 2 bases and J 2 bases; bases outside gene matches: 7. This CDR3 is built from 16 residues. The CDR3 here is CASSVGGSGATDTQYF. The CDR3 DNA follows: TGTGCCAGCAGCGTCGGAGGTAGCGGGGCCACAGATACGCAGTATTTT.

The CDR3 region has the DNA TGCGCCAGCAGCCAAGATATTGTCACCCTCTATGGCTACACCTTC. Its protein is CASSQDIVTLYGYTF. The chain carries TRBV4-1 and TRBJ1-2; D remains ambiguous. From germline, CDR1 is MGHRA and CDR2 YSYEKL. The CDR3 sequence is 15 residues long. Trimming removed 0 bases at V and 4 bases at J, with 12 bases between.

The chain employs TRBV2 and TRBJ2-3; the D gene is possibly TRBD1 (5 bases). CDR3 length: 14 residues. V was pared by 5 bases and J by 2 bases, with 11 bases between. Germline V gives CDR1 SNHLY, CDR2 FYNNEI. CDR3: CASSYSGPTDTQYF. CDR3 sequence (DNA): TGTGCCAGCAGTTATTCAGGGCCCACAGATACGCAGTATTTT.

The chain's CDR3 is CAITGFSYEQYF. The CDR3 bases are TGTGCCATCACAGGGTTTTCCTACGAGCAGTACTTC. This sequence joins TRBV6-1 and TRBJ2-7; D perhaps matches TRBD1 (6 bases). CDR1 MNHNS and CDR2 SASEGT come from the germline V gene. Trimming cost V 10 bases and J 1 base, with 11 bases left between them. There are 12 residues in the CDR3.

On this clone: The germline gene is not matched at one end of the junction; a read error may be the cause. The V gene is TRBV4-3, the J gene TRBJ2-7; 9 bases align to TRBD1. The germline V gene encodes CDR1 LGHNA and CDR2 YSLEER. The CDR3 sequence is 17 residues long. The CDR3 loop reads CAISQVLGTGTSYEQYF. CDR3 coding DNA: TGCGCCATCAGCCAAGTCCTTGGGACAGGGACTTCCTACGAGCAGTACTTC.

The genes are TRBV2 and TRBJ2-2, with TRBD1 identical over 7 bases. Trimming removed 6 bases from V and 10 bases from J; junction bases left unmatched: 11. The CDR3 consists of 14 residues. Germline V gene data show CDR1 as SNHLY and CDR2 as FYNNEI. CDR3 sequence reads: CASSPGQPTMELFF. DNA for the CDR3: TGTGCCAGCAGCCCGGGACAGCCCACTATGGAGCTGTTTTTT.

This clone was seen a handful of times. V is TRBV6-5 and J is TRBJ2-1, with TRBD2 identical over 9 bases. This CDR3 region has 15 residues. The ends lost 8 bases at V and 0 bases at J; junction bases unmatched: 5. Germline-derived CDR1 and CDR2 are MNHEY and SVGAGI. CDR3 in amino acids: CASAQLAGSYNEQFF. Here the CDR3 DNA reads TGTGCCAGCGCACAACTAGCGGGCTCCTACAATGAGCAGTTCTTC.

The gene calls are TRBV18 and TRBJ2-7; maybe TRBD2 (6 bases). From germline, CDR1 is KGHSH and CDR2 LQKENI. Trimming shortened V by 3 bases and J by 0 bases, and 12 bases separated the two germline ends. The CDR3 loop spans 15 amino acids. The DNA for the CDR3 is TGTGCCAGCTCACCTACTGGAGGGTACTCCTACGAGCAGTACTTC. Protein: CASSPTGGYSYEQYF.

The rearrangement links TRBV5-6 to TRBJ2-1; D is unclear. Trimming stripped 2 bases from V and 5 bases from J, with 17 bases between. The CDR3 extends over 16 amino acids. The germline CDR1 and CDR2 sequences are SGHDT and YYEEEE. Written as DNA, the CDR3 is TGTGCCAGCAGCTTTAGGGCAGCCAATCCTCACAATGAGCAGTTCTTC. Translated: CASSFRAANPHNEQFF.

J is TRBJ1-2 and V is TRBV11-1, with D perhaps matching TRBD1 (5 bases). Germline V lookup: CDR1 SGHAT, CDR2 FQDESV (reference sequence). The CDR3 has 14 amino acids. Trimming took off 3 bases at V and 6 bases at J, with 14 bases between the two ends. CDR3 sequence reads: CASSFDAGRDGYTF. The CDR3 DNA reads TGTGCCAGCAGCTTCGACGCAGGGAGGGATGGCTACACCTTC. Full variable domain (rest looked up from reference TRBV11-1 and TRBJ1-2): EAEVAQSPRYKITEKSQAVAFWCDPISGHATLYWYRQILGQGPELLVQFQDESVVDDSQLPKDRFSAERLKGVDSTLKIQPAELGDSAMYLCASSFDAGRDGYTFGSGTRLTVV.

The J gene is TRBJ2-7, the V gene TRBV5-4, with TRBD2 identical over 8 bases. CDR1 and CDR2 (germline): SGHNT, YYREEE (reference sequence). This CDR3 contains 15 residues. The ends lost 4 bases at V and 2 bases at J; junction bases unmatched: 8. The chain's CDR3 is CASSPGGYSTYEQYF. The CDR3 region has the DNA TGTGCCAGCAGCCCGGGGGGGTATTCCACCTACGAGCAGTACTTC.

The chain employs TRBV2 and TRBJ1-5, with D maybe TRBD1 (6 bases). V shed 5 bases and J shed 3 bases, with 11 bases lying between them. The germline V gene encodes CDR1 SNHLY and CDR2 FYNNEI. The CDR3 is made up of 14 amino acids. CDR3 residues: CASSPGQNNQPQHF. The CDR3 nucleotides are TGTGCCAGCAGTCCCGGACAGAACAATCAGCCCCAGCATTTT.

This clone was picked up a small number of times. The chain is built from TRBV14 and TRBJ1-3; D is ambiguous. Germline V gene sequence: CDR1 SGHDN, CDR2 FVKESK. This CDR3 spans 17 amino acids. Trimming removed 1 base from V and 1 base from J, with 14 bases in between. The CDR3 DNA is TGTGCCAGCAGCCAAGTTCCCGGACTCATATCTGGAAACACCATATATTTT. This translates into CASSQVPGLISGNTIYF.

This chain connects TRBV5-4 to TRBJ2-5; 10 bases match TRBD1. Trimming removed 5 bases from V and 5 bases from J; junction bases left unmatched: 6. Germline V gene lookup returns CDR1 SGHNT and CDR2 YYREEE (reference sequence). This CDR3 is built from 14 residues. The CDR3 bases are TGTGCCAGCAGACGGGACAGGGGAAGGGAGACCCAGTACTTC. As protein: CASRRDRGRETQYF.

The gene calls are TRBV6-5 and TRBJ1-5, with D possibly TRBD1 on 5 matching bases. CDR1 MNHEY and CDR2 SVGAGI come from the germline V gene. V gave up 6 bases and J gave up 7 bases, with 19 bases separating them. The CDR3 length is 15 residues. CDR3 region: CASRVGRELGQPQHF. The CDR3 DNA follows: TGTGCCAGCAGGGTAGGCAGGGAACTAGGACAGCCCCAGCATTTT.

The chain uses TRBV5-5 and TRBJ2-5, with unresolved D. CDR1 SGHKS and CDR2 YYEKEE come from the germline V gene (reference sequence). The CDR3 totals 12 residues. The V gene lost 1 base and the J gene lost 4 bases, with 5 bases spanning the gap. The CDR3 DNA follows: TGTGCCAGCAGCTTGTGGGGAGAGACCCAGTACTTC. Protein sequence: CASSLWGETQYF.

The CDR3 region has the DNA TGTGCCAGCAGCGTAGGGCGGACAGGCCTCCAAGAGACCCAGTACTTC. This codes for CASSVGRTGLQETQYF. J is TRBJ2-5 and V is TRBV9; 7 bases are a match to TRBD1. Germline lookup yields CDR1 SGDLS and CDR2 YYNGEE. The V and J ends lost 0 bases and 1 base, in that order; junction bases with no gene match: 6. The CDR3 is 16 residues long.

The rearrangement joins TRBV27 to TRBJ2-1, with 8 nucleotides matching TRBD1. CDR1 and CDR2 from the germline V gene are MNHEY and SMNVEV (reference sequence). Trimming took 6 bases from V and 0 from J; bases not matched to a gene: 4. The CDR3 is 15 amino acids. In DNA, the CDR3 is TGTGCCAGCAGCCCTGACAGGGGCTCCTACAATGAGCAGTTCTTC. It translates to CASSPDRGSYNEQFF.

The chain links TRBV28 to TRBJ2-5; D might be TRBD1 (6 bases). The germline V gene has CDR1 MDHEN and CDR2 SYDVKM. Trimming took 6 bases from V and 3 from J, leaving 14 bases between them. The CDR3 is 14 amino acids. CDR3 protein: CASSPPGQKETQYF. The DNA for the CDR3 is TGTGCCAGCAGCCCGCCGGGACAAAAAGAGACCCAGTACTTC.

Here the CDR3 DNA reads TGTGCCAGCAGTTACTCGGAGCCATCTTCTTACAATGAGCAGTTCTTC. Protein: CASSYSEPSSYNEQFF. The chain uses TRBV6-6 and TRBJ2-1; D remains ambiguous. V was clipped by 0 bases and J by 4 bases, with 13 bases between them. The germline V gene encodes CDR1 MNHNY and CDR2 SVGAGI (reference sequence). The CDR3 totals 16 residues.